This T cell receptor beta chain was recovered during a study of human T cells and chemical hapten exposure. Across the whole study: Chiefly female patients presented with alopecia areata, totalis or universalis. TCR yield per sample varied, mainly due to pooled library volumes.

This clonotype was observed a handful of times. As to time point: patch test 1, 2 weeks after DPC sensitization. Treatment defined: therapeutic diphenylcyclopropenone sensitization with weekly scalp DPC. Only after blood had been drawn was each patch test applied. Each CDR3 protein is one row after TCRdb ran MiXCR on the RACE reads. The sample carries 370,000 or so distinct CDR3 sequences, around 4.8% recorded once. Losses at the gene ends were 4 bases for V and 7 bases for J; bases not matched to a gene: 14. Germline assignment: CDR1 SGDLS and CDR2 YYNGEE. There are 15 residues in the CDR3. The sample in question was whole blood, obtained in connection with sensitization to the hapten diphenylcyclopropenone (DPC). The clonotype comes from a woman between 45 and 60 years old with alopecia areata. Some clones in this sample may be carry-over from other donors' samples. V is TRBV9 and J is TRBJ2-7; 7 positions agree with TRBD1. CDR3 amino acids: CASSPSHRGGREQYF. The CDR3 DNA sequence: TGTGCCAGCAGCCCCTCACACAGGGGCGGGCGGGAGCAGTACTTC.